One sample yielded the 15 T cell receptor beta chains listed below, sequenced in a study of post-analysis software for immune sequencing data. Antigens of these TCRs are unknown. Study observations and caveats: Among four to six TRBV segments more frequent in patients than controls were TRBV5-6, TRBV5-1 and TRBV20-1.

Libraries were made from TCR beta cDNA, and they carried unique molecular identifiers. Via MiXCR, TCRdb re-called the PCR reads, giving one row per CDR3 protein. The table shows 600,000 to 750,000 distinct CDR3 sequences, with 55% to 60% occurring only once. Sequenced sample: blood. These receptor sequences come from a girl aged 2-15 years with multiple sclerosis.

There are a few counts of this clonotype. This sequence joins TRBV5-1 and TRBJ2-1, with a tentative D call TRBD2 (6 bases). CDR3 length: 14 residues. Trimming left V 5 bases short and J 5 bases short, with 14 bases between. Germline values: CDR1 SGHRS, CDR2 YFSETQ. DNA of the CDR3: TGCGCCAGCAGGGAGGGTGGTGTGAACAATGAGCAGTTCTTC. Translation gives CASREGGVNNEQFF.

The J gene is TRBJ1-2, the V gene TRBV13; D may be TRBD1 (6 bases). The CDR3 has 13 amino acids. The V gene lost 6 bases and the J gene lost 8 bases, with 16 bases spanning the gap. Per the germline V gene, CDR1 is PRHDT and CDR2 is FYEKMQ (reference sequence). CDR3 amino acids: CASSTGFLEGYTF. The CDR3 DNA is TGTGCCAGCAGTACAGGGTTCCTAGAAGGCTACACCTTC. The whole variable domain, remainder taken from reference TRBV13 and TRBJ1-2, is AAGVIQSPRHLIKEKRETATLKCYPIPRHDTVYWYQQGPGQDPQFLISFYEKMQSDKGSIPDRFSAQQFSDYHSELNMSSLELGDSALYFCASSTGFLEGYTFGSGTRLTVV.

This clonotype was found a few times. The J gene is TRBJ2-4, the V gene TRBV7-9; 10 bases agree with TRBD2. The CDR3 has 14 residues. Germline loops: CDR1 SEHNR, CDR2 FQNEAQ (reference sequence). The V segment lost 5 bases and the J segment 8 bases; nucleotides outside the gene matches: 6. Here the CDR3 DNA reads TGTGCCAGCAGCCCGCGGACTAGCGGCGACATTCAGTACTTC. Translation: CASSPRTSGDIQYF.

The CDR3 coding sequence is TGTGCCAGCAGCCGGGGGACAGGGTACTCCTACGAGCAGTACTTC. It yields the protein CASSRGTGYSYEQYF. The gene calls are TRBV11-3 and TRBJ2-7, with TRBD1 matching 9 bases. CDR1 is SGHNT and CDR2 is YENEEA in the germline V gene. The J segment lost 0 bases and the V segment lost 5 bases, leaving 5 bases of the junction unmatched. CDR3 length equals 15 residues. Together with reference TRBV11-3 and TRBJ2-7, the CDR3 gives the full variable domain: EAGVVQSPRYKIIEKKQPVAFWCNPISGHNTLYWYLQNLGQGPELLIRYENEEAVDDSQLPKDRFSAERLKGVDSTLKIQPAELGDSAVYLCASSRGTGYSYEQYFGPGTRLTVT.

This clonotype was seen a single time. V is TRBV29-1 and J is TRBJ2-5, with D perhaps given as TRBD1 or TRBD2 (5 bases each). This CDR3 spans 14 amino acids. Germline CDR1 SQVTM, CDR2 ANQGSEA. V was pared by 3 bases and J by 11 bases, with 22 bases between. CDR3 DNA sequence: TGCAGCGTTGATGGTTTTTCAGGGAGAATTGAGCAGTACTTC. It yields the protein CSVDGFSGRIEQYF.

This clonotype was seen once. The chain couples TRBV29-1 to TRBJ2-5, with a possible D match to TRBD2 (5 bases). Between the trimmed V and J ends, which lost 3 bases and 7 bases, there was a span of 6 bases. The CDR3 runs to 10 residues. In germline, CDR1 is SQVTM, CDR2 ANQGSEA. CDR3 in DNA: TGCAGCGTTGATGAGGGGACCCAGTACTTC. Residues: CSVDEGTQYF. The whole variable domain, filled in from reference TRBV29-1 and TRBJ2-5, reads SAVISQKPSRDICQRGTSLTIQCQVDSQVTMMFWYRQQPGQSLTLIATANQGSEATYESGFVIDKFPISRPNLTFSTLTVSNMSPEDSSIYLCSVDEGTQYFGPGTRLLVL.

V is TRBV9 and J is TRBJ2-7; TRBD1 matches at 8 bases. Germline assignment: CDR1 SGDLS and CDR2 YYNGEE. This CDR3 is 16 amino acids long. With V trimmed by 3 bases and J by 0 bases, 8 bases remained unmatched. The CDR3 DNA sequence: TGTGCCAGCAGCGCAGGGGGCAGGGTCGGCTCCTACGAGCAGTACTTC. Protein sequence: CASSAGGRVGSYEQYF.

The chain employs TRBV4-3 and TRBJ2-3; 8 bases are shared with TRBD2. Germline CDR1 LGHNA, CDR2 YSLEER. CDR3 length equals 17 residues. J was trimmed by 6 bases and V by 0 bases; bases with no gene match: 11. The CDR3, as DNA: TGCGCCAGCAGCCAAGATCGAATAGCGGGGAATAAGGATACGCAGTATTTT. Its protein is CASSQDRIAGNKDTQYF.

To note about this clonotype: This sequence may be a read error, since a much larger clone differs from it by one base. The chain links TRBV20-1 to TRBJ2-7; no firm D call. The germline CDR1 and CDR2 sequences are DFQATT and SNEGSKA (reference sequence). This CDR3 has 14 residues. CDR3 in DNA: TGCAGTGCTCGTCTTCCGGGCCCCTCCCACGAGCAGTACTTC. It is translated as CSARLPGPSHEQYF.

The chain joins TRBV20-1 to TRBJ2-3; 8 nucleotides align to TRBD2. This CDR3 is 15 amino acids long. Trimming cost V 3 bases and J 2 bases; bases outside gene matches: 7. CDR1 is DFQATT and CDR2 is SNEGSKA in the germline V gene (reference sequence). CDR3 bases: TGCAGTGCTAGGGAGTTAGCGGGATCCACAGATACGCAGTATTTT. Protein: CSARELAGSTDTQYF.

The chain joins TRBV7-8 to TRBJ2-5; no clear D gene. Germline CDR1 SGHVS, CDR2 FQNEAQ. V gave up 1 base and J gave up 11 bases, with 14 bases separating them. This CDR3 has 13 amino acids. In DNA form, the CDR3 reads TGTGCCAGCAGCTTAGTGGTGGGCAATGAGCAGTACTTC. Its protein product is CASSLVVGNEQYF.

The rearrangement links TRBV29-1 to TRBJ2-7; D may be TRBD1 (6 bases). Germline assignment: CDR1 SQVTM and CDR2 ANQGSEA. The CDR3 is made up of 10 amino acids. V shed 4 bases and J shed 8 bases, with 9 bases lying between them. Written as DNA, the CDR3 is TGCAGCGTTGCACAGGGCCAGCAGTACTTC. Its translation: CSVAQGQQYF.

The V gene is TRBV13, the J gene TRBJ2-1, with 11 bases fitting TRBD2. Losses at the gene ends were 5 bases for V and 6 bases for J; bases not matched to a gene: 3. The germline V gene has CDR1 PRHDT and CDR2 FYEKMQ (reference sequence). CDR3 length: 14 amino acids. The CDR3 region is CASSTLAGGNEQFF. The DNA of the CDR3 is TGTGCCAGCAGCACCCTAGCGGGAGGCAATGAGCAGTTCTTC.

The chain recombines TRBV20-1 with TRBJ2-1, with no clear D. This CDR3 comprises 11 residues. CDR1 is DFQATT, CDR2 SNEGSKA, per germline (reference sequence). The germline V and J ends were trimmed by 3 bases and 6 bases, with 6 bases remaining between them. The CDR3 nucleotides are TGCAGTGCTAGGGTGGTCAATGAGCAGTTCTTC. It yields the protein CSARVVNEQFF.

V is TRBV6-5 and J is TRBJ1-2; no clear D. V lost 8 bases and J lost 8, with 6 bases in between. Germline assignment: CDR1 MNHEY and CDR2 SVGAGI. CDR3 length equals 9 residues. The DNA for the CDR3 is TGTGCCAGCTTCTTCGGCTACACCTTC. Translated, it gives CASFFGYTF.